The next 9 T cell receptor beta chains were all read from a single sample in a study of blood T cells in healthy people across ages. Next came a second PCR, run for roughly 6 to 11 cycles, which used a sample-barcoded 5' primer along with a J-beta primer mix. MiXCR, applied by TCRdb to the 5' RACE reads, yields one record per CDR3 protein. The data contain roughly 560,000 distinct CDR3 sequences, 20% to 30% of them seen just once; the ten biggest clones take up 8.5% to 9.5%. These records were also assigned to another study, of T cells of mothers and their children.

Sequencing was done on a sample of blood. The receptors here all came from a boy younger than 18 in good health.

This clonotype has at least ten counts. J is TRBJ2-7 and V is TRBV29-1; D is possibly TRBD1 (5 bases). The CDR3 spans 13 residues. The V end lost 4 bases, the J end lost 0 bases, and 10 bases lay between the germline ends. Germline lookup yields CDR1 SQVTM and CDR2 ANQGSEA. The CDR3 spells CSVVTDSSYEQYF. In nucleotides, the CDR3 is TGCAGCGTTGTAACAGACAGCTCCTACGAGCAGTACTTC.

This clonotype has ten or more counts. The chain combines TRBV7-2 with TRBJ2-1; 10 nucleotides match TRBD1. From germline, CDR1 is SGHTA and CDR2 FQGNSA. CDR3 size: 15 residues. Unmatched junction bases numbered 5, after V lost 2 bases and J lost 7 bases. In nucleotides, the CDR3 is TGTGCCAGCAGCTTAAGGACAGGGGGTGGTAATGAGCAGTTCTTC. Residues: CASSLRTGGGNEQFF.

This chain links TRBV7-2 with TRBJ2-5; D gene uncertain. The CDR3 sequence is 15 residues long. V was clipped by 5 bases and J by 1 base, with 14 bases between them. Germline CDR1 reads SGHTA; CDR2 reads FQGNSA. CDR3 coding DNA: TGTGCCAGCAGCCCCTACCCCGACGTCCAAGAGACCCAGTACTTC. Translating it yields CASSPYPDVQETQYF.

V usage is TRBV4-3 and J usage is TRBJ1-4; no firm D call. Germline V gene data show CDR1 as LGHNA and CDR2 as YSLEER. The CDR3 consists of 16 residues. The V end was cut by 1 base, the J end by 4 bases, with 13 bases between. In DNA, the CDR3 is TGCGCCAGCAGCCAAGCCCCGCCAGGCCTTAATGAAAAACTGTTTTTT. It is translated as CASSQAPPGLNEKLFF.

The chain couples TRBV28 to TRBJ1-4; tentatively, D is TRBD1 (6 bases). The germline gives CDR1 MDHEN, CDR2 SYDVKM. The germline V and J ends were trimmed by 2 bases and 4 bases, with 14 bases remaining between them. The CDR3 extends over 16 amino acids. The CDR3 nucleotides read TGTGCCAGCAGTTTAGGGGCCGGGGGCCGTAATGAAAAACTGTTTTTT. Translation: CASSLGAGGRNEKLFF. The full variable domain, rest sourced from reference TRBV28 and TRBJ1-4, is DVKVTQSSRYLVKRTGEKVFLECVQDMDHENMFWYRQDPGLGLRLIYFSYDVKMKEKGDIPEGYSVSREKKERFSLILESASTNQTSMYLCASSLGAGGRNEKLFFGSGTQLSVL.

This clonotype was observed a handful of times. This chain links TRBV4-3 with TRBJ1-2; D not resolved. Trimming removed 0 bases at V and 6 bases at J, with 5 bases between. CDR3 size: 12 residues. Germline loops: CDR1 LGHNA, CDR2 YSLEER. DNA of the CDR3: TGCGCCAGCAGCCAAGAATCCGATGGCTACACCTTC. This translates into CASSQESDGYTF.

The chain employs TRBV5-5 and TRBJ2-5; 9 bases are shared with TRBD2. Matching the DNA end better, TRBJ2-1 makes the J call doubtful. This CDR3 spans 15 amino acids. CDR1 SGHKS and CDR2 YYEKEE come from the germline V gene (reference sequence). The CDR3 DNA follows: TGTGCCAGCAGCCGGGAGCTCGCGGGAGGGGGTGAGCAGTTCTTC. Protein sequence: CASSRELAGGGEQFF.

This clonotype was seen a handful of times. This sequence joins TRBV7-2 and TRBJ2-7, with D unclear. Germline V gives CDR1 SGHTA, CDR2 FQGNSA. Trimming pared 5 bases from V and 0 bases from J, leaving 5 bases between. This CDR3 spans 12 amino acids. DNA for the CDR3: TGTGCCAGCAGCCGAATCTCCTACGAGCAGTACTTC. It codes for CASSRISYEQYF.

This clonotype has only a few counts. This sequence joins TRBV2 and TRBJ2-1; TRBD1 matches 7 bases. The J call may be mistaken, given a closer DNA end match to TRBJ2-5. Germline CDR1 SNHLY, CDR2 FYNNEI. There are 14 residues in the CDR3. CDR3 amino acids: CASRGDSIGETQYF. The CDR3 DNA sequence: TGTGCCAGCAGGGGGGACAGCATCGGGGAGACCCAGTACTTC.